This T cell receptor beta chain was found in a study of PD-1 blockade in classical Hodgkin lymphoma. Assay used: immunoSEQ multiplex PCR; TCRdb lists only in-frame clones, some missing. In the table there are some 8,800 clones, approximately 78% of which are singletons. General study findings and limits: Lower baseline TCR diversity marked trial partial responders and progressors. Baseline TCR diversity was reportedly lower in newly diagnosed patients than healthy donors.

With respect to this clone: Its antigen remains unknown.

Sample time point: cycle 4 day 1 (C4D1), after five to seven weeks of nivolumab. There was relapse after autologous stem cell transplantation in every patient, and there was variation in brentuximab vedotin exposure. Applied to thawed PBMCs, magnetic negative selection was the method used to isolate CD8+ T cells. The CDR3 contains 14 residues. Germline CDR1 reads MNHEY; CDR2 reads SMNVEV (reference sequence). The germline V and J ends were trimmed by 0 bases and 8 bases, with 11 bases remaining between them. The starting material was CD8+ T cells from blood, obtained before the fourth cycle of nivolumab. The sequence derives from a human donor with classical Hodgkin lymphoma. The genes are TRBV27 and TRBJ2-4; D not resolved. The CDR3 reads CASSLSTPWDIQYF. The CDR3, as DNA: TGTGCCAGCAGTTTATCGACCCCATGGGACATTCAGTACTTC.